This note documents a single T cell receptor (beta chain) sequence. Its target is unknown. The record originates from a study of siplizumab effects on memory and regulatory T cells. TCRdb keeps only in-frame clones here, not all; method: immunoSEQ multiplex PCR. The sample lists tens of thousands of clones; about 90% were seen once. Study-wide results and caveats: Significant reduction of alloreactive sequences traceable to unstimulated CD4+ memory cells was observed with siplizumab.

This clonotype was obtained from a human donor in good health. Sequenced input: naive CD4+ T cells sorted from blood.

The CDR3 loop is CASGTASGNTIYF. As DNA, the CDR3 is TGTGCCAGCGGGACAGCGTCTGGAAACACCATATATTTT. This chain uses TRBV6-6 with TRBJ1-3, with 7 bases matching TRBD1. This CDR3 has 13 residues. The V segment lost 8 bases and the J segment 1 base; nucleotides outside the gene matches: 2. In germline, CDR1 is MNHNY, CDR2 SVGAGI (reference sequence).